This T cell receptor (beta chain) was documented in a study of cytomegalovirus exposure and HLA in healthy donors. Whole-study results and caveats: Analysis was carried out at a later point, and it linked a missense DCLRE1C variant to TCR beta V- and J-gene trimming. Most likely, a cluster of highly shared sequence variants arose as a sequencing artifact.

Details on this clone: The antigen is not known.

PCR primers comprised 60 Vbeta and 13 Jbeta primers. Assay used: immunoSEQ multiplex PCR; TCRdb lists only in-frame clones, some missing. Of some 150,000 clones in the sample, over 60% are singletons; the top ten hold approximately 1.6%. The germline gives CDR1 SNHLY, CDR2 FYNNEI. V was clipped by 6 bases and J by 4 bases, with 10 bases between them. This CDR3 is 13 amino acids long. The TCR comes from a woman in her twenties or thirties in good health and CMV-seronegative. V is TRBV2 and J is TRBJ1-3; tentative D call: TRBD1 (5 bases). Sequenced: PBMCs. The CDR3 DNA reads TGTGCCAGCAGACGACAGTTAGGAAACACCATATATTTT. Translated, it gives CASRRQLGNTIYF.